The rows below give T cell receptor beta chains drawn from one sample of a study of radiation and T cells in renal cell carcinoma. Libraries were prepared by immunoSEQ multiplex PCR; TCRdb keeps only in-frame clonotypes and omits some of them. The sample consists of fewer than 55,000 clones, 80% of them appearing once. This specimen consisted of blood, obtained from a patient whose treatment included radiotherapy and nephrectomy. Every receptor here comes from an older woman with renal cell carcinoma. CDR3s leave out the opening cysteine and the closing phenylalanine or tryptophan. Only part of the rows carry a size: once, few, many, or a class if the clone is expanded.

TRBJ2-1 | TRBV2 | NA | ASSLLDEQF
TRBJ1-1 | TRBV21-1 | NA | ASSKLPRTADSLLNTEAF
TRBJ2-7 | TRBV5-6 | NA | ASSLLRTVYEQY
TRBJ1-5 | TRBV5-5 | NA | ASSFRDPQPQH
TRBJ2-4 | TRBV27 | once | ASSPLDRKNIQY
TRBJ2-7 | TRBV4-1 | few | ASSLDRGPYEQY
TRBJ1-6 | TRBV5-1 | NA | ASSLGTGAPGGNSPLH
TRBJ1-2 | TRBV6-5 | once | ASSDGQGRT
TRBJ2-3 | TRBV28 | NA | ASRQAPDTQY
TRBJ2-7 | TRBV2 | NA | ASNTPGQGYYEQY
TRBJ2-5 | TRBV11-2 | NA | ASSTTNRAQY
TRBJ1-2 | TRBV5-1 | NA | ASSLGSLQISNYGYT
TRBJ2-1 | TRBV6-6 | NA | ASSYSSGALYNEQF
TRBJ2-7 | TRBV9 | NA | ASSSGPRGEQY
TRBJ1-5 | TRBV4-2 | NA | ASSQGGGSNQPQH
TRBJ1-2 | TRBV15 | NA | ATGSGHRDNYGYT
TRBJ2-1 | TRBV5-1 | once | ASSLGSSGGYNEQF
TRBJ1-5 | TRBV5-6 | NA | ASSLGQGVGQPQH
TRBJ2-2 | TRBV18 | NA | ASSETGNGELF
TRBJ2-3 | TRBV28 | NA | ASSPSTDTQY
TRBJ1-1 | TRBV7-9 | NA | ASSLALGQVYMNTEAF
TRBJ2-7 | TRBV5-5 | once | ASSLLGQGGYEQY
TRBJ2-2 | TRBV9 | NA | ASSPFLGGNTGELF
TRBJ1-4 | TRBV7-6 | NA | ASSLETGTNEKLF
TRBJ2-3 | TRBV7-6 | once | ASSLVGLASTDTQY
TRBJ2-2 | TRBV5-6 | NA | ASSLEDRVVGELF
TRBJ2-5 | TRBV5-6 | NA | ASSVGQQETQY
TRBJ2-2 | TRBV10-3 | NA | ASRWEEVGGELF
TRBJ2-1 | TRBV6-1 | NA | ASSVFQGGSEQF
TRBJ2-7 | TRBV7-2 | NA | ASSLYEERVGDSYEQY
TRBJ2-3 | TRBV6-4 | NA | ASSDGQGNTQY
TRBJ2-3 | TRBV9 | NA | ASTHPSHSDTQY
TRBJ2-5 | TRBV5-3 | NA | ARSSPGLAVETQY